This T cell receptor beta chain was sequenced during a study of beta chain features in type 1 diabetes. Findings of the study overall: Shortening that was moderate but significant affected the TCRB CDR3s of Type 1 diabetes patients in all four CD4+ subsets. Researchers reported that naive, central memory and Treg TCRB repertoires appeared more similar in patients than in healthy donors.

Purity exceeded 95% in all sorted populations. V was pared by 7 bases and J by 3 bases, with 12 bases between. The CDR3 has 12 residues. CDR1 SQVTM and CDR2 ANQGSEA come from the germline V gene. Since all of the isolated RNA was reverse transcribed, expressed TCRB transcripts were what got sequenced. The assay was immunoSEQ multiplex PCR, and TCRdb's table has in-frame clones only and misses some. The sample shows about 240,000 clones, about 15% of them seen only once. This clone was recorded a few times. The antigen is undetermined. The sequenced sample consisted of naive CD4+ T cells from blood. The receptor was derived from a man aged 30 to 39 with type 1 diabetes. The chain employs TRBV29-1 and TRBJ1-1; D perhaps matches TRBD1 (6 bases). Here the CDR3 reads CSAWGGHTEAFF. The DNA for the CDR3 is TGCAGCGCCTGGGGGGGCCACACTGAAGCTTTCTTT.